This section outlines one T cell receptor (beta chain) sequence together with its context. The antigen is undetermined. The data stem from a study of graft-versus-host responses after intestinal transplantation. Overall study: Every recipient had anti-thymocyte globulin induction and roughly 3 years of tacrolimus plus steroids.

Produced via immunoSEQ multiplex PCR; TCRdb's table is partial and in-frame only. The table lists over 55,000 clones, 80% to 95% of them singletons, with about 1.3% in the top ten. The germline V gene has CDR1 SNHLY and CDR2 FYNNEI. The CDR3 sequence is 14 residues long. V lost 8 bases, J lost 2 bases, and 15 bases lay in between. Study results and caveats: Individuals carrying graft-donor T cell macrochimerism showed high graft-versus-host to host-versus-graft clonal ratios in allografts. GvH clones turned up in recipient marrow; some had shown up first in ileum or blood.

Sequenced here: unstimulated CD8+ T cells sorted from spleen or lymph node cells, sampled before intestinal transplant. This chain links TRBV2 with TRBJ1-1; D is possibly TRBD1 (5 bases). The clonotype was recovered from a human donor who received an intestinal transplant. The CDR3 here is CASPLGGGNTEAFF. The CDR3 nucleotides are TGTGCCAGCCCTCTGGGGGGGGGAAACACTGAAGCTTTCTTT.